This entry features one TCR beta chain sequence. Its antigen is not identified. This specimen belongs to a study of Ad26.COV2.S vaccination and SARS-CoV-2 variants. Across the whole study: The study gave Ad26.COV2.S intramuscularly, once or twice 56 days apart.

Assay used: immunoSEQ multiplex PCR; TCRdb lists only in-frame clones, some missing. The profile covers some 300,000 clones, with around 85% appearing a single time and approximately 2.2% taken by the ten largest. CDR3 size: 13 residues. Germline CDR1 and CDR2: KGHDR and SFDVKD. Trimming at V came to 4 bases and at J to 8 bases, leaving 5 bases not matched to a gene. Treatment noted: approximately 18 received Ad26.COV2.S at low or high dose, single or two shots; 5 received placebo; per-sample allocation not given. The samples date from day 63 after the first vaccine or placebo injection. Aged 18-55 years, donor was enrolled in Boston around 2020. In the vaccine, an Ad26 vector expressed the SARS-CoV-2 spike of the Wuhan strain. Study-wide findings and caveats: Recipients of vaccine and of placebo showed similar breadth of their non-spike TCR repertoires.

The chain links TRBV24-1 to TRBJ1-1, with TRBD1 identical over 8 bases. The input for sequencing was peripheral blood, taken in a trial of Ad26.COV2.S vaccine versus placebo. The receptor comes from a person aged 18-60 years who received the Ad26.COV2.S COVID-19 vaccine or a placebo. CDR3 sequence: CATSDPGTGEAFF. CDR3 bases: TGTGCCACCAGTGACCCCGGGACAGGCGAAGCTTTCTTT.